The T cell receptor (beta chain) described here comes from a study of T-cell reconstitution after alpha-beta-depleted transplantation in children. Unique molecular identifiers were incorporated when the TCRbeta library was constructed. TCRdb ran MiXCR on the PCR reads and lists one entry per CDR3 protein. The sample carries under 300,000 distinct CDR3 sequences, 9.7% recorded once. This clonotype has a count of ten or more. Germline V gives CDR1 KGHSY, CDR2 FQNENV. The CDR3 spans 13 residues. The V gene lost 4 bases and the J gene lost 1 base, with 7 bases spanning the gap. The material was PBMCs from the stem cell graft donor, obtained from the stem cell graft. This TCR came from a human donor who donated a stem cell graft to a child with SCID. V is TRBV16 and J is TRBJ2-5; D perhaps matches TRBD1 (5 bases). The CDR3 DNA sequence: TGTGCCAGCAGCCCCGACAGCCAAGAGACCCAGTACTTC. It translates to CASSPDSQETQYF.